This T cell receptor beta chain was observed in a study of STAT5B mutations in CD4+ large granular lymphocyte leukemia. Healthy controls were blood donor buffy coats. Remarks on this clone: The antigen is unknown.

General observations from the study: CD4-sorted patient repertoires seemed more clonal than healthy CD4+ repertoires.

Method: immunoSEQ multiplex PCR; TCRdb's copy keeps in-frame clones and lacks some. Counted here are 25,000 to 35,000 clones, 75% to 85% occurring once; the ten biggest clones make up 3.5% to 5%. The CDR3 spans 17 residues. V dropped 5 bases and J dropped 4; count of bases not matched to a gene: 16. CDR1 SGHTA and CDR2 FQGNSA come from the germline V gene. The chain carries TRBV7-2 and TRBJ2-5; 7 nucleotides align to TRBD1. The source material was CD4+ T cells from blood buffy coats. This receptor was taken from a human donor in good health. The CDR3 here is CASSRAVFEGGAETQYF. The CDR3 nucleotides are TGTGCCAGCAGCCGAGCCGTATTCGAAGGGGGCGCAGAGACCCAGTACTTC.